The entry below gives a single TCR beta chain sequence along with its context. The antigen remains undetermined. Obtained from alopecia areata patients were lesional scalp punch biopsies along with peripheral blood. This sample stems from a study of CD8+ T cells in alopecia areata. The authors extracted RNA and reverse transcribed it into cDNA as the sequencing template. Profiled with immunoSEQ multiplex PCR; TCRdb holds only in-frame clones, not every one. Of under 20,000 clones in the sample, less than 70% were seen once. Points from the study as a whole: Scalp sample sequencing also detects resident alphabeta T cells of normal skin.

The CDR3 covers 16 residues. With 5 bases removed from V and 1 base from J, the gap between germline ends came to 18 bases. From germline, CDR1 is SEHNR and CDR2 FQNEAQ (reference sequence). V usage is TRBV7-9 and J usage is TRBJ2-7; a possible D gene is TRBD2 (5 bases). The origin of this receptor is a human donor with alopecia areata. The material was skin, obtained at week 0. The CDR3 here is CASSPRAGRDSYEQYF. DNA for the CDR3: TGTGCCAGCAGCCCCAGAGCCGGACGGGATTCCTACGAGCAGTACTTC.